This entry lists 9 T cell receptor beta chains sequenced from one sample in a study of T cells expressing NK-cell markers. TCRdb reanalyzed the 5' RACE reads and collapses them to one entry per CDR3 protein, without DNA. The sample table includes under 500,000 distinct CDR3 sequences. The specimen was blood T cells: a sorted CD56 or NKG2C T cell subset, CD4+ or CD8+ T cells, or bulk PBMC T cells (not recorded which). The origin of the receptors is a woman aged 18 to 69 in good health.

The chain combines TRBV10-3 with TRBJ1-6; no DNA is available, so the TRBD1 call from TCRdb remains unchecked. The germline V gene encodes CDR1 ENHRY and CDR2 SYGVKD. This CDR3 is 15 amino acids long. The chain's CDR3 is CAISEGTGRNSPLHF.

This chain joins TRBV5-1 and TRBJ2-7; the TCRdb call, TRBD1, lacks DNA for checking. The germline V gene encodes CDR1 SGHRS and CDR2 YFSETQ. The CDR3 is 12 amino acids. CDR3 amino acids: CASKLSGTEQYF.

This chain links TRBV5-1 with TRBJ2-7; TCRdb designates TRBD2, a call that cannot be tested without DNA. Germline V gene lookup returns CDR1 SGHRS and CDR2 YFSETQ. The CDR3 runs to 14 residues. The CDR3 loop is CASMRTSGTYEQYF.

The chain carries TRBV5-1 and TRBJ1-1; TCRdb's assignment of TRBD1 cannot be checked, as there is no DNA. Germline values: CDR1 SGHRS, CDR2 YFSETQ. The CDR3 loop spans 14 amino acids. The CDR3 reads CASTRQGWNTEAFF.

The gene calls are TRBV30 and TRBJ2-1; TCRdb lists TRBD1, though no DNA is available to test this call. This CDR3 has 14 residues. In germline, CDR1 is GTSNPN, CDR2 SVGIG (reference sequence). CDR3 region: CAWSVWGGGDEQFF.

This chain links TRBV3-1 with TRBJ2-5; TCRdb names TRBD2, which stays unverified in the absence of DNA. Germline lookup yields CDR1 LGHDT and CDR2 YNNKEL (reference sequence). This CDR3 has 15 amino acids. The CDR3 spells CASINHVGGRETQYF.

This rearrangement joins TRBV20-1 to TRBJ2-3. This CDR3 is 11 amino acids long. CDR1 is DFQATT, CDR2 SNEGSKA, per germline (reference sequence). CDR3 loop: CSARDGDTQYF.

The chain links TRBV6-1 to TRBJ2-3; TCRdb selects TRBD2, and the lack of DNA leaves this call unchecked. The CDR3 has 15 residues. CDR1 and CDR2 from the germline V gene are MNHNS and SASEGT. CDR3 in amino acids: CASTLSGLAADTQYF.

The CDR3 protein is CSVLFGTGGLYNEQFF. The gene calls are TRBV29-1 and TRBJ2-1; the D call of TRBD1 rests on TCRdb alone, since no DNA is present to check it. The CDR3 has 16 amino acids. In germline, CDR1 is SQVTM, CDR2 ANQGSEA.